This T cell receptor beta chain was identified during a study of blood T cell repertoires in COVID-19. Background on the study: Acute and convalescent COVID-19 specimens originated in the United States, Italy and Spain. Sources were T cells, B-cell-depleted T cells, or PBMCs; the material itself was cDNA or gDNA.

CDR3 length: 17 residues. Authors' data handling: Reference gene primer amplification gave estimated nucleated cell counts. TCRdb's table, derived via immunoSEQ multiplex PCR, lists solely in-frame clones and lacks some. The V and J calls and clone size were taken over from that table, and D and trimming were inferred from the DNA. The sample gives around 200,000 clones, roughly 80% of which show up once; over 9.5% is in the top ten. This TCR was recovered from a woman aged 80 or over with acute or convalescent COVID-19. The chain combines TRBV21-1 with TRBJ2-7; the DNA was not used to check the table's D call, TRBD2. TRBV21-1 is flagged as a pseudogene. Material: peripheral blood. The CDR3 DNA reads as TGTGCCAGCAGCAAACGGGGGACTGCGGGAAGCTCCTACGAGCAGTACTTC. This translates into CASSKRGTAGSSYEQYF.